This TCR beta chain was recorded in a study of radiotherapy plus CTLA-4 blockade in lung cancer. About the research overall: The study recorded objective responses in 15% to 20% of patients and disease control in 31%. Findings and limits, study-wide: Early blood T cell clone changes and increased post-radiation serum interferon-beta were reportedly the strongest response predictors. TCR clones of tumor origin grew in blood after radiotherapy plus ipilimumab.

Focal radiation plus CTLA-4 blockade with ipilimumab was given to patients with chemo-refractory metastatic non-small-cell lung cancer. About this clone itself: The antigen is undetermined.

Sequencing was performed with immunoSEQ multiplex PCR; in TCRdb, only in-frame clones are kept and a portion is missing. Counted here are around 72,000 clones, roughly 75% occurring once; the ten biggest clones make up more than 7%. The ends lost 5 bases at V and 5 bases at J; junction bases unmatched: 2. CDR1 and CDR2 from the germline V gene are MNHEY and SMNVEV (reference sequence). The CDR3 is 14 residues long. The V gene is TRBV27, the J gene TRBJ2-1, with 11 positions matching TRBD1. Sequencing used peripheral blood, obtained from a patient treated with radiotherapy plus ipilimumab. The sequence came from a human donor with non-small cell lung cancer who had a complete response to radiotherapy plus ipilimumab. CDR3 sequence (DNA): TGTGCCAGCAGTCGGACAGGGGGCCACAATGAGCAGTTCTTC. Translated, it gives CASSRTGGHNEQFF.